This TCR beta chain was retrieved from a study of blood T cell repertoires in COVID-19. Study-level background: Samples taken during acute and convalescent COVID-19 were collected in the United States, Italy and Spain.

The V end lost 8 bases, the J end lost 8 bases, and 6 bases lay between the germline ends. The CDR3 extends over 10 amino acids. Here immunoSEQ multiplex PCR was the method, and the copy in TCRdb shows in-frame clones only, minus some. Of under 450,000 clones in the sample, about 90% were seen once. The sequence came from a young woman who had recovered from COVID-19. This sequence joins TRBV12-3 or TRBV12-4 and TRBJ1-4; the D gene is possibly TRBD1 (5 bases). Sequencing used PBMCs or T cells enriched from blood (not recorded which). The CDR3 spells CASGGEKLFF. CDR3 coding DNA: TGTGCCAGCGGGGGGGAAAAACTGTTTTTT.